This entry describes one TCR beta chain. Its target is unknown. Time point of the sample: week 23, last vaccination. Mutant IDH1 20-mer peptide, at 300 ug, made up each vaccine dose, with topical imiquimod. The sample comes from a study of a mutant IDH1 vaccine in newly diagnosed glioma. Study observations and caveats: It seemed that pseudoprogression was not linked to changes in the top peripheral T cell clonotypes.

TCRdb keeps only in-frame clones here, not all; method: immunoSEQ multiplex PCR. Seen here are fewer than 30,000 clones, more than 70% observed once, and the top ten hold under 8.5%. The germline gives CDR1 LNHDA, CDR2 SQIVND (reference sequence). The trim removed 5 bases at V and 5 bases at J, leaving 6 bases unmatched. The CDR3 runs to 14 residues. The sequence was collected from a woman aged 18-29 years with glioma. The sample here was PBMCs, taken from a glioma patient whose treatment included an IDH1 peptide vaccine. The chain combines TRBV19 with TRBJ1-5; 7 bases fit TRBD1. The chain's CDR3 is CASSASRGYQPQHF. The DNA for the CDR3 is TGTGCCAGTAGTGCCTCCAGGGGGTATCAGCCCCAGCATTTT. Full variable domain (rest looked up from reference TRBV19 and TRBJ1-5): DGGITQSPKYLFRKEGQNVTLSCEQNLNHDAMYWYRQDPGQGLRLIYYSQIVNDFQKGDIAEGYSVSREKKESFPLTVTSAQKNPTAFYLCASSASRGYQPQHFGDGTRLSIL.